The 18 T cell receptor beta chains listed next were all sequenced from one sample in a study of T-cell memory formation after mild COVID-19. MiXCR, run by TCRdb on the 5' RACE reads, gives a single entry per CDR3 protein. The sample includes about 600,000 distinct CDR3 sequences, less than 25% of them seen just once. The sample comprised PBMCs or a T cell subset sorted from them (not recorded which). All receptors derive from an adult woman who had mild COVID-19 (a few samples of this study predate the infection). Cell type and time point are not known.

This chain connects TRBV27 to TRBJ1-2, with 8 bases matching TRBD1. The CDR3 length is 15 residues. J lost 4 bases, V lost 3 bases, and 7 bases had no gene match. CDR1 MNHEY and CDR2 SMNVEV come from the germline V gene (reference sequence). In DNA, the CDR3 is TGTGCCAGCAGTTTCCAGCCAACAGGGGGCTATGGCTACACCTTC. Translating gives CASSFQPTGGYGYTF.

A note on this clonotype: This may come from a read error, since a much larger clone is one base off. The chain uses TRBV7-8 and TRBJ2-6, with D possibly matching TRBD1 (6 bases). Trimming left V 1 base short and J 0 bases short, with 16 bases between. The germline V gene has CDR1 SGHVS and CDR2 FQNEAQ. This CDR3 region has 19 residues. The CDR3 sequence: CASSLVTRQAHSGANVLTF. In DNA, the CDR3 is TGTGCCAGCAGCTTAGTCACCAGACAGGCCCACTCTGGGGCCAACGTCCTGACTTTC. Based on the CDR3 plus reference TRBV7-8 and TRBJ2-6, the full variable domain is GAGVSQSPRYKVAKRGQDVALRCDPISGHVSLFWYQQALGQGPEFLTYFQNEAQLDKSGLPSDRFFAERPEGSVSTLKIQRTQQEDSAVYLCASSLVTRQAHSGANVLTFGAGSRLTVL.

In its sample, this clonotype was seen a few times. CDR3 in amino acids: CASSQWQEGYEQYF. The CDR3 region has the DNA TGTGCCAGCAGCCAGTGGCAAGAGGGGTACGAGCAGTACTTC. The chain recombines TRBV7-6 with TRBJ2-7, with D perhaps given as TRBD1 or TRBD2 (5 bases each). The CDR3 is 14 residues long. V gave up 5 bases and J gave up 4 bases, with 15 bases separating them. Germline-derived CDR1 and CDR2 are SGHVS and FNYEAQ.

This clonotype was counted ten times or more. The chain combines TRBV4-3 with TRBJ2-1; TRBD2 matches 8 bases. The CDR3 is 17 amino acids. Per germline, CDR1 LGHNA and CDR2 YSLEER. With V trimmed by 0 bases and J by 4 bases, 8 bases remained unmatched. Here the CDR3 reads CASSQDHETSAYNEQFF. The CDR3 DNA follows: TGCGCCAGCAGCCAAGATCATGAGACTAGCGCGTACAATGAGCAGTTCTTC.

This clonotype has a handful of counts. The chain is built from TRBV25-1 and TRBJ2-1; 11 nucleotides line up with TRBD2. The CDR3 contains 17 residues. V shed 4 bases and J 7 bases; nucleotides not matched to a gene: 12. Germline V lookup: CDR1 MGHDK, CDR2 SYGVNS. The CDR3 sequence: CASSATGTSGIRNEQFF. The CDR3 DNA reads TGTGCCAGCAGTGCTACCGGGACTAGCGGAATTAGGAATGAGCAGTTCTTC.

The chain joins TRBV7-9 to TRBJ2-3; D possibly corresponds to TRBD1 (5 bases). V gave up 2 bases and J gave up 6 bases, with 9 bases separating them. The CDR3 length is 13 residues. The germline CDR1 and CDR2 sequences are SEHNR and FQNEAQ (reference sequence). The chain's CDR3 is CASSLTGLDTQYF. The CDR3 DNA follows: TGTGCCAGCAGCTTAACAGGCCTGGATACGCAGTATTTT.

The chain joins TRBV7-6 to TRBJ2-7; 10 positions agree with TRBD2. This CDR3 is built from 16 residues. Germline values: CDR1 SGHVS, CDR2 FNYEAQ. Trimming at V came to 1 base and at J to 5 bases, leaving 8 bases not matched to a gene. The DNA of the CDR3 is TGTGCCAGCAGCTTAGTTGAAGCGGGAGGGCGAGACGAGCAGTACTTC. Encoded protein: CASSLVEAGGRDEQYF.

The chain has TRBV15 and TRBJ2-2; tentatively, D is TRBD1 (6 bases). The germline V gene has CDR1 LNHNV and CDR2 YYDKDF (reference sequence). The CDR3 contains 17 residues. V was pared by 3 bases and J by 6 bases, with 20 bases between. CDR3 loop: CATSRDPGHIGPGELFF. The CDR3 bases are TGTGCCACCAGCAGGGATCCGGGACACATAGGGCCCGGGGAGCTGTTTTTT.

This sequence joins TRBV9 and TRBJ2-5; a weak D match, TRBD1 (6 bases). The CDR3 has 16 residues. The V gene lost 1 base and the J gene lost 5 bases, with 18 bases spanning the gap. Germline V gene lookup returns CDR1 SGDLS and CDR2 YYNGEE. The CDR3 region is CASSVSTSPQGETQYF. In DNA, the CDR3 is TGTGCCAGCAGCGTATCCACCAGTCCCCAGGGGGAGACCCAGTACTTC.

This clonotype came up a few times. The chain combines TRBV2 with TRBJ2-7, with TRBD2 matching 9 bases. This CDR3 has 13 amino acids. CDR1 SNHLY and CDR2 FYNNEI come from the germline V gene. CDR3: CVRRGLAPYEQYF. The CDR3 region has the DNA TGTGTCCGGCGAGGACTAGCGCCCTACGAGCAGTACTTC.

The chain couples TRBV28 to TRBJ2-7, with 9 bases that match TRBD2. The CDR3 consists of 17 residues. The germline gives CDR1 MDHEN, CDR2 SYDVKM. With V trimmed by 3 bases and J by 0 bases, 9 bases remained unmatched. The CDR3: CASSFLKGSGSSYEQYF. CDR3 nucleotides: TGTGCCAGCAGTTTCCTTAAGGGTAGCGGGAGCTCCTACGAGCAGTACTTC.

The V gene is TRBV4-2, the J gene TRBJ2-1, with a tentative D call TRBD2 (5 bases). This CDR3 has 19 amino acids. V shed 4 bases and J shed 0 bases, with 22 bases lying between them. Germline values: CDR1 LGHNA, CDR2 YNFKEQ. The CDR3 sequence is CASSPFPVSGGPSYNEQFF. CDR3 nucleotides: TGTGCCAGCAGCCCCTTTCCCGTCTCCGGAGGTCCCTCCTACAATGAGCAGTTCTTC.

The table lists this clonotype with a few counts. The chain is built from TRBV4-3 and TRBJ2-3, with 7 bases lining up with TRBD2. Trimming at V came to 1 base and at J to 4 bases, leaving 5 bases not matched to a gene. The CDR3 has 15 residues. Germline V gives CDR1 LGHNA, CDR2 YSLEER. This chain's CDR3 is CASSQGSGVADTQYF. DNA of the CDR3: TGCGCCAGCAGCCAAGGGAGCGGGGTAGCAGATACGCAGTATTTT.

This clonotype was recorded many times. The chain carries TRBV7-3 and TRBJ2-3; 7 nucleotides match TRBD2. This CDR3 is built from 21 residues. J lost 0 bases, V lost 0 bases, and 18 bases had no gene match. Per the germline V gene, CDR1 is SGHTA and CDR2 is FQGTGA. CDR3 in amino acids: CASSLTAPSAGWRISTDTQYF. CDR3 bases: TGTGCCAGCAGCTTAACGGCCCCATCAGCGGGGTGGAGGATTAGCACAGATACGCAGTATTTT.

V gene TRBV5-1 combines with J gene TRBJ1-1; D is possibly TRBD1 (5 bases). Between the trimmed V and J ends, which lost 4 bases and 1 base, there was a span of 14 bases. The CDR3 loop spans 15 amino acids. CDR1 is SGHRS, CDR2 YFSETQ, per germline. The CDR3 DNA sequence: TGCGCCAGCAGCCGAGGGGACCTTGAGAACACTGAAGCTTTCTTT. The encoded protein is CASSRGDLENTEAFF.

The J gene is TRBJ1-1, the V gene TRBV12-3 or TRBV12-4; D is ambiguous. The CDR3 runs 14 residues. V was clipped by 1 base and J by 5 bases, with 11 bases between them. The CDR3 reads CASSLGLWVTEAFF. CDR3 DNA sequence: TGTGCCAGCAGTTTAGGGTTGTGGGTAACTGAAGCTTTCTTT.

The table lists this clonotype with a few counts. The chain employs TRBV4-1 and TRBJ2-5; TRBD2 aligns across 9 bases. CDR3 size: 16 residues. The J segment lost 5 bases and the V segment lost 0 bases, leaving 7 bases of the junction unmatched. Germline lookup yields CDR1 MGHRA and CDR2 YSYEKL. CDR3 nucleotides: TGCGCCAGCAGCCAAGAAATAGCGGGAGAGGGGGAGACCCAGTACTTC. The encoded protein is CASSQEIAGEGETQYF.

This clonotype was picked up a small number of times. The chain couples TRBV20-1 to TRBJ2-7, with a possible D match to TRBD1 (5 bases). The CDR3 consists of 13 residues. Germline CDR1 is DFQATT and CDR2 is SNEGSKA (reference sequence). V was shortened by 0 bases and J by 4 bases, with 10 bases between the two germline ends. The CDR3 bases are TGCAGTGCTAGAGATCCCGACAGATACGAGCAGTACTTC. It is translated as CSARDPDRYEQYF.